This TCR beta chain is from a study of blood T cell repertoires in COVID-19. Study in general: PBMCs, B-cell-depleted T cells, or T cells were the source of the cDNA or gDNA that made up the material.

The repertoire was sequenced with immunoSEQ multiplex PCR; TCRdb's copy has only in-frame clones and lacks some. The data contain 200,000 to 300,000 clones, about 87% of them singletons. This CDR3 has 15 amino acids. Patients from Seattle were sampled longitudinally, starting during active infection. There are many counts of this clone. What was sequenced was peripheral blood. The TCR sequence derives from a woman aged 55 to 70 with COVID-19, enrolled during active disease. The J gene is TRBJ1-5, the V gene TRBV21-1; the table's TRBD1 call for D was not verified on the DNA. TRBV21-1 corresponds to a pseudogene. The CDR3 protein is CASSKLTVSNQPQHF. CDR3 in DNA: TGTGCCAGCAGCAAACTCACAGTGAGCAATCAGCCCCAGCATTTT.